Listed below are T cell receptor beta chains from one sample, sequenced in a study of shared clonotypes between healthy human individuals. TCRdb's table, derived via immunoSEQ multiplex PCR, lists solely in-frame clones and lacks some. The sample records about 690,000 clones, less than 95% being singletons. The sequenced sample consisted of memory CD8+ T cells from PBMCs. The receptors shown here come from a man aged 18 to 29 in good health. Some clones in this sample may be carry-over from other donors' samples. Each CDR3 is given with its conserved first and last residue. The D gene is left open where the match is weak. Size is stated for part of the rows, as once, few or many counts, or as a class when the clone is expanded.

abundance: .
len: 15
v_gene: TRBV7-9
d_gene: .
j_gene: TRBJ2-7
CDR3aa: CASSPPRGLSYEQYF
CDR3nt: TGTGCCAGCAGCCCACCCCGAGGACTATCATACGAGCAGTACTTC

abundance: .
len: 16
v_gene: TRBV13
d_gene: .
j_gene: TRBJ1-5
CDR3aa: CASSSRRGGRGQPQHF
CDR3nt: TGTGCCAGCAGCTCCAGGAGGGGGGGCCGAGGACAGCCCCAGCATTTT

abundance: .
len: 11
v_gene: TRBV6-6
d_gene: .
j_gene: TRBJ2-1
CDR3aa: CASSLGGEQFF
CDR3nt: TGTGCCAGCAGTTTAGGAGGTGAGCAGTTCTTC

abundance: .
len: 11
v_gene: TRBV4-3
d_gene: .
j_gene: TRBJ2-5
CDR3aa: CASSHLETQYF
CDR3nt: TGCGCCAGCAGCCATCTCGAGACCCAGTACTTC

abundance: .
len: 21
v_gene: TRBV5-1
d_gene: .
j_gene: TRBJ1-2
CDR3aa: CASSLGRLEPDSPQFYYGYTF
CDR3nt: TGCGCCAGCAGCTTGGGGCGCCTCGAGCCGGACAGTCCACAGTTCTACTATGGCTACACCTTC

abundance: .
len: 17
v_gene: TRBV10-3
d_gene: TRBD2
j_gene: TRBJ2-3
CDR3aa: CAISGTSGTRSTDTQYF
CDR3nt: TGTGCCATCAGTGGGACTAGCGGCACTCGGAGCACAGATACGCAGTATTTT

abundance: .
len: 21
v_gene: TRBV4-2
d_gene: TRBD1
j_gene: TRBJ1-3
CDR3aa: CASSQGILDRGRRASGNTIYF
CDR3nt: TGTGCCAGCAGCCAAGGGATCTTGGACAGGGGGAGGAGGGCCTCTGGAAACACCATATATTTT

abundance: .
len: 17
v_gene: TRBV6-1
d_gene: .
j_gene: TRBJ2-4
CDR3aa: CASSESGPALAKNIQYF
CDR3nt: TGTGCCAGCAGTGAATCTGGCCCGGCGTTAGCCAAAAACATTCAGTACTTC

abundance: .
len: 14
v_gene: TRBV11-2
d_gene: .
j_gene: TRBJ2-7
CDR3aa: CASSLVFLPYEQYF
CDR3nt: TGTGCCAGCAGCTTAGTATTTTTGCCCTACGAGCAGTACTTC

abundance: .
len: 13
v_gene: TRBV9
d_gene: .
j_gene: TRBJ1-1
CDR3aa: CASSVDQGTEAFF
CDR3nt: TGTGCCAGCAGCGTGGACCAAGGGACTGAAGCTTTCTTT

abundance: .
len: 13
v_gene: TRBV28
d_gene: .
j_gene: TRBJ1-6
CDR3aa: CASSARVNSPLHF
CDR3nt: TGTGCCAGCAGTGCTAGGGTGAATTCACCCCTCCACTTT

abundance: .
len: 14
v_gene: TRBV19
d_gene: .
j_gene: TRBJ1-3
CDR3aa: CASTSVGHGNTIYF
CDR3nt: TGTGCCAGTACCTCGGTGGGACATGGAAACACCATATATTTT

abundance: .
len: 18
v_gene: TRBV5-1
d_gene: TRBD2
j_gene: TRBJ2-1
CDR3aa: CASSFGTSGLGEENEQFF
CDR3nt: TGCGCCAGCAGCTTCGGGACTAGCGGGTTGGGCGAGGAAAATGAGCAGTTCTTC

abundance: .
len: 12
v_gene: TRBV9
d_gene: .
j_gene: TRBJ2-7
CDR3aa: CASSGPLGWQYF
CDR3nt: TGTGCCAGCAGCGGACCCTTGGGATGGCAGTACTTC

abundance: medium-sized
len: 15
v_gene: TRBV4-1
d_gene: .
j_gene: TRBJ2-4
CDR3aa: CASSQDLGRGNIQYF
CDR3nt: TGCGCCAGCAGCCAAGATTTAGGCAGGGGAAACATTCAGTACTTC

abundance: .
len: 17
v_gene: TRBV5-6
d_gene: TRBD1
j_gene: TRBJ2-3
CDR3aa: CASSGADRGRRADTQYF
CDR3nt: TGTGCCAGCAGCGGTGCGGACAGGGGGCGCCGAGCAGATACGCAGTATTTT

abundance: .
len: 14
v_gene: TRBV7-3
d_gene: .
j_gene: TRBJ2-7
CDR3aa: CASSLTGYSYEQYF
CDR3nt: TGTGCCAGCAGCTTAACGGGCTACTCCTACGAGCAGTACTTC

abundance: .
len: 16
v_gene: TRBV29-1
d_gene: .
j_gene: TRBJ2-1
CDR3aa: CSVEDPGSASYNEQFF
CDR3nt: TGCAGCGTTGAAGATCCAGGGTCCGCCTCCTACAATGAGCAGTTCTTC

abundance: .
len: 14
v_gene: TRBV7-6
d_gene: .
j_gene: TRBJ2-7
CDR3aa: CASSLRSDPSEQYF
CDR3nt: TGTGCCAGCAGCTTAAGATCGGACCCCTCCGAGCAGTACTTC

abundance: .
len: 18
v_gene: TRBV2
d_gene: .
j_gene: TRBJ2-1
CDR3aa: CASSEKSTGRRRYNEQFF
CDR3nt: TGTGCCAGCAGTGAAAAGAGTACGGGGCGGAGACGATACAATGAGCAGTTCTTC

abundance: .
len: 15
v_gene: TRBV14
d_gene: .
j_gene: TRBJ1-1
CDR3aa: CASSPGQTKHTEAFF
CDR3nt: TGTGCCAGCAGTCCCGGACAGACGAAGCACACTGAAGCTTTCTTT

abundance: .
len: 14
v_gene: TRBV15
d_gene: .
j_gene: TRBJ2-1
CDR3aa: CATSRDWDFNEQFF
CDR3nt: TGTGCCACCAGCAGAGATTGGGATTTCAATGAGCAGTTCTTC

abundance: once
len: 13
v_gene: TRBV7-2
d_gene: TRBD2
j_gene: TRBJ2-1
CDR3aa: CASSPLAGDEQFF
CDR3nt: TGTGCCAGCAGCCCTCTAGCGGGAGATGAGCAGTTCTTC

abundance: .
len: 15
v_gene: TRBV27
d_gene: TRBD1
j_gene: TRBJ2-7
CDR3aa: CASSQDRGPTYEQYF
CDR3nt: TGTGCCAGCAGTCAGGACAGGGGGCCTACCTACGAGCAGTACTTC

abundance: .
len: 9
v_gene: TRBV5-6
d_gene: .
j_gene: TRBJ2-5
CDR3aa: CAQRGGQYF
CDR3nt: TGTGCACAACGGGGTGGCCAGTACTTC

abundance: few
len: 15
v_gene: TRBV10-3
d_gene: .
j_gene: TRBJ2-1
CDR3aa: CAISDPGLYYNEQFF
CDR3nt: TGTGCCATCAGTGACCCAGGACTCTACTACAATGAGCAGTTCTTC

abundance: few
len: 15
v_gene: TRBV7-7
d_gene: TRBD1
j_gene: TRBJ1-5
CDR3aa: CASSRKTGRNQPQHF
CDR3nt: TGTGCCAGCAGCCGCAAGACAGGGAGGAATCAGCCCCAGCATTTT

abundance: .
len: 12
v_gene: TRBV7-9
d_gene: .
j_gene: TRBJ1-1
CDR3aa: CASSSVRVEAFF
CDR3nt: TGTGCCAGCAGCAGCGTACGGGTTGAAGCTTTCTTT

abundance: .
len: 13
v_gene: TRBV7-3
d_gene: .
j_gene: TRBJ2-7
CDR3aa: CASSLTLEGEQYF
CDR3nt: TGTGCCAGCAGCTTAACGCTCGAGGGCGAGCAGTACTTC

abundance: .
len: 11
v_gene: TRBV6-1
d_gene: .
j_gene: TRBJ1-4
CDR3aa: CASSYRTRLFF
CDR3nt: TGTGCCAGCAGTTATAGGACCAGGCTGTTTTTT

abundance: .
len: 14
v_gene: TRBV5-5
d_gene: .
j_gene: TRBJ1-5
CDR3aa: CASSLGYSNQPQHF
CDR3nt: TGTGCCAGCAGCTTGGGGTATAGCAATCAGCCCCAGCATTTT

abundance: .
len: 17
v_gene: TRBV27
d_gene: TRBD1
j_gene: TRBJ2-6
CDR3aa: CASSLLDRVSGANVLTF
CDR3nt: TGTGCCAGCAGTTTATTGGACAGGGTCTCTGGGGCCAACGTCCTGACTTTC

abundance: once
len: 13
v_gene: TRBV27
d_gene: .
j_gene: TRBJ1-1
CDR3aa: CASSRLMNTEAFF
CDR3nt: TGTGCCAGCAGCCGACTAATGAACACTGAAGCTTTCTTT

abundance: .
len: 14
v_gene: TRBV5-6
d_gene: .
j_gene: TRBJ2-2
CDR3aa: CASSLGQNTGELFF
CDR3nt: TGTGCCAGCAGCCTGGGACAGAACACCGGGGAGCTGTTTTTT

abundance: .
len: 17
v_gene: TRBV7-8
d_gene: .
j_gene: TRBJ2-1
CDR3aa: CASSLVGVTPGSEGQFF
CDR3nt: TGTGCCAGCAGCTTAGTGGGGGTAACCCCAGGGTCAGAGGGGCAGTTCTTC

abundance: .
len: 14
v_gene: TRBV28
d_gene: .
j_gene: TRBJ2-7
CDR3aa: CASSLTDLSYEQYF
CDR3nt: TGTGCCAGCAGTCTCACAGATTTATCCTACGAGCAGTACTTC

abundance: .
len: 15
v_gene: TRBV7-2
d_gene: TRBD2
j_gene: TRBJ2-5
CDR3aa: CASSPGGGRAETQYF
CDR3nt: TGTGCCAGCAGCCCAGGCGGGGGGCGGGCAGAGACCCAGTACTTC

abundance: once
len: 17
v_gene: TRBV27
d_gene: TRBD1
j_gene: TRBJ2-7
CDR3aa: CASSPRRDRVNSYEQYF
CDR3nt: TGTGCCAGCAGCCCGAGGCGGGACAGGGTAAACTCCTACGAGCAGTACTTC

abundance: .
len: 15
v_gene: TRBV9
d_gene: .
j_gene: TRBJ2-7
CDR3aa: CASSVGTADSYEQYF
CDR3nt: TGTGCCAGCAGCGTAGGTACAGCGGACTCCTACGAGCAGTACTTC

abundance: .
len: 15
v_gene: TRBV5-1
d_gene: TRBD1
j_gene: TRBJ2-3
CDR3aa: CASSQGDRGPDTQYF
CDR3nt: TGCGCCAGCAGCCAGGGGGACAGGGGTCCAGATACGCAGTATTTT

abundance: .
len: 13
v_gene: TRBV7-9
d_gene: TRBD2
j_gene: TRBJ2-7
CDR3aa: CASLGTSSYEQYF
CDR3nt: TGTGCCAGCCTAGGGACTAGCTCCTACGAGCAGTACTTC

abundance: .
len: 17
v_gene: TRBV4-3
d_gene: TRBD2
j_gene: TRBJ2-1
CDR3aa: CASSQVASRELGDEQFF
CDR3nt: TGCGCCAGCAGCCAAGTCGCTTCGCGGGAGCTTGGCGATGAGCAGTTCTTC

abundance: .
len: 13
v_gene: TRBV4-1
d_gene: .
j_gene: TRBJ2-7
CDR3aa: CASSQLLSYEQYF
CDR3nt: TGCGCCAGCAGCCAACTCCTTTCCTACGAGCAGTACTTC

abundance: .
len: 16
v_gene: TRBV5-1
d_gene: .
j_gene: TRBJ2-7
CDR3aa: CASSLERSGALYEQYF
CDR3nt: TGCGCCAGCAGCTTGGAACGGAGTGGGGCGCTTTACGAGCAGTACTTC

abundance: .
len: 13
v_gene: TRBV4-1
d_gene: TRBD1
j_gene: TRBJ2-7
CDR3aa: CASGTGVLYEQYF
CDR3nt: TGCGCCAGCGGGACAGGGGTCCTCTACGAGCAGTACTTC

abundance: once
len: 13
v_gene: TRBV28
d_gene: .
j_gene: TRBJ1-1
CDR3aa: CASSFGWGTEAFF
CDR3nt: TGTGCCAGCAGTTTCGGATGGGGCACTGAAGCTTTCTTT

abundance: .
len: 15
v_gene: TRBV5-4
d_gene: .
j_gene: TRBJ2-1
CDR3aa: CASTPRQDSYNEQFF
CDR3nt: TGTGCCAGCACCCCGCGACAGGATTCCTACAATGAGCAGTTCTTC

abundance: .
len: 16
v_gene: TRBV6-1
d_gene: .
j_gene: TRBJ1-5
CDR3aa: CASSGQTALSNQPQHF
CDR3nt: TGTGCCAGCAGTGGTCAGACAGCGCTTAGCAATCAGCCCCAGCATTTT

abundance: once
len: 15
v_gene: TRBV19
d_gene: .
j_gene: TRBJ1-1
CDR3aa: CASSKVSTGNTEAFF
CDR3nt: TGTGCCAGTAGTAAAGTGTCGACAGGTAACACTGAAGCTTTCTTT

abundance: .
len: 10
v_gene: TRBV29-1
d_gene: .
j_gene: TRBJ2-7
CDR3aa: CSVQGYEQYF
CDR3nt: TGCAGCGTTCAGGGTTACGAGCAGTACTTC

abundance: .
len: 18
v_gene: TRBV2
d_gene: .
j_gene: TRBJ1-5
CDR3aa: CASSEDSAGPDSNQPQHF
CDR3nt: TGTGCCAGCAGTGAAGACAGCGCAGGGCCCGATAGCAATCAGCCCCAGCATTTT

abundance: .
len: 13
v_gene: TRBV9
d_gene: .
j_gene: TRBJ2-6
CDR3aa: CASSVGGANVLTF
CDR3nt: TGTGCCAGCAGCGTAGGTGGGGCCAACGTCCTGACTTTC

abundance: .
len: 13
v_gene: TRBV6-5
d_gene: TRBD1
j_gene: TRBJ1-1
CDR3aa: CASGHRGRTEAFF
CDR3nt: TGTGCCAGCGGCCACAGGGGAAGGACTGAAGCTTTCTTT

abundance: .
len: 15
v_gene: TRBV7-2
d_gene: .
j_gene: TRBJ1-5
CDR3aa: CASSLNGQLNQPQHF
CDR3nt: TGTGCCAGCAGCTTGAATGGACAGCTCAATCAGCCCCAGCATTTT

abundance: .
len: 16
v_gene: TRBV6-6
d_gene: .
j_gene: TRBJ2-2
CDR3aa: CASSPHEGANTGELFF
CDR3nt: TGTGCCAGCAGTCCCCATGAGGGCGCGAACACCGGGGAGCTGTTTTTT